This record concerns one T cell receptor (beta chain) sequence. What it binds is unknown. The sample originates from a study of coeliac disease. Study conclusions and caveats: Lower clonality than controls marked TRB and TRG repertoires from active celiac intraepithelial and lamina propria samples.

The data were produced by immunoSEQ multiplex PCR, yet TCRdb's version contains in-frame clones alone and is incomplete. This sample yields 960 or so clones, of which 45% to 60% are seen a single time; roughly an eighth belongs to the top ten. Sequenced input: lamina propria lymphocytes from the gut. The receptor was derived from a woman aged 45-65 years with celiac disease on a gluten-free diet.

The CDR3 reads CAIRSGGINEQFF. Written as DNA, the CDR3 is TGTGCCATCCGTAGCGGGGGGATAAATGAGCAGTTCTTC. The rearrangement uses TRBV10-3 and TRBJ2-1; 10 positions agree with TRBD2. The CDR3 loop spans 13 amino acids. Germline values: CDR1 ENHRY, CDR2 SYGVKD. V shed 8 bases and J 7 bases; nucleotides not matched to a gene: 5.